This T cell receptor beta chain was identified in a study of OX40 agonist ivuxolimab in advanced cancers. The timepoints at which blood was sampled were baseline, cycle 4 day 1, and cycle 7 day 1. The CDR3 has 15 residues. The germline V gene encodes CDR1 SEHNR and CDR2 FQNEAQ (reference sequence). Trimming cost V 0 bases and J 1 base, with 9 bases left between them. Sequenced by immunoSEQ multiplex PCR; TCRdb stores in-frame clones only, minus some. The sample shows approximately 56,000 clones, less than 90% of them seen only once. The TCR originated in an adult with an advanced solid tumor such as melanoma, head and neck, liver or kidney cancer. Here the sequenced sample was CD4+ or CD8+ T cells sorted from blood, taken in a trial of the OX40 agonist ivuxolimab. The gene calls are TRBV7-9 and TRBJ1-1; D is undetermined. The chain's CDR3 is CASSLALTANTEAFF. As DNA, the CDR3 is TGTGCCAGCAGCTTAGCTCTAACGGCGAACACTGAAGCTTTCTTT.